The rows below give T cell receptor beta chains drawn from one sample of a study of T cell responses to AZD1222 COVID-19 vaccine. TCRdb's table, derived via immunoSEQ multiplex PCR, lists solely in-frame clones and lacks some. The sample has fewer than 250,000 clones; 85% to 95% are singletons. The sequencing used peripheral blood, collected on day 0 of MenACWY control vaccination. The source is an adult in good health. The CDR3 runs from the conserved cysteine through the conserved F or W. A D gene is named only where the DNA matches it firmly. The size of a clone is reported for some rows only, either as once, few or many, or as a class for expanded clones.

length	D	J	size	V	DNA	CDR3
16	TRBD2	TRBJ2-1	-	TRBV6-6	TGTGCCAGCAGTTACCAGCGGGGGACTCCCGGCAATGAGCAGTTCTTC	CASSYQRGTPGNEQFF
15	-	TRBJ1-3	-	TRBV7-2	TGTGCCAGCAGCTCCAACAGGGAGTCTGGAAACACCATATATTTT	CASSSNRESGNTIYF
14	-	TRBJ1-1	-	TRBV9	TGTGCCAGCAGCCGACTTGGACAATACACTGAAGCTTTCTTT	CASSRLGQYTEAFF
17	TRBD2	TRBJ2-1	-	TRBV7-9	TGTGCCAGCAGCTTAGGGGAGGGTAGCGATAAGGGTAATGAGCAGTTCTTC	CASSLGEGSDKGNEQFF
16	TRBD2	TRBJ2-1	-	TRBV5-4	TGTGCCAGCAGCGATAAAGGGCGGGGGTGGTTCGATGAGCAGTTCTTC	CASSDKGRGWFDEQFF
12	-	TRBJ1-1	-	TRBV28	TGTGCCAGCAGTCCCGGGGGGGGACTAGCTTTCTTT	CASSPGGGLAFF
13	-	TRBJ1-1	-	TRBV11-3	TGTGCCAGCAGCCGCGGGGGGTACACTGAAGCTTTCTTT	CASSRGGYTEAFF
15	-	TRBJ1-1	-	TRBV30	TGTGCCTGTGACGGGGGGCTCGGTGTGAACACTGAAGCTTTCTTT	CACDGGLGVNTEAFF
16	TRBD1	TRBJ1-6	-	TRBV5-1	TGCGCCAGCAGCTTTACGTCGGGGACAGGAAGTTCACCCCTCCACTTT	CASSFTSGTGSSPLHF
14	-	TRBJ2-2	-	TRBV27	TGTGCCAGCAGCCTTGGGCGATTCACCGGGGAGCTGTTTTTT	CASSLGRFTGELFF
12	-	TRBJ1-6	-	TRBV18	TGTGCCAGCTCACCCGGGGTTTCACCCCTCCACTTT	CASSPGVSPLHF
14	TRBD1	TRBJ2-3	-	TRBV7-9	TGTGCCAGCCGATTGGGACAGAGCACAGATACGCAGTATTTT	CASRLGQSTDTQYF
15	TRBD1	TRBJ1-2	-	TRBV5-6	TGTGCCAGCAGCTTGGGTGGGACAGAGCTCTATCGCTACACCTTC	CASSLGGTELYRYTF
15	TRBD1	TRBJ1-6	-	TRBV28	TGTGCCAGCAGTTTGGGGACAGGGGGCCCTTCACCCCTCCACTTT	CASSLGTGGPSPLHF
14	-	TRBJ1-2	few	TRBV3-1/TRBV3-2	TGTGCCAGTACTGCTACAGGGTCCAACTATGGCTACACCTTC	CASTATGSNYGYTF
16	TRBD2	TRBJ2-1	-	TRBV7-3	TGTGCCAGCAGTTTGAGCGGGGGGGCCGTCTACAATGAGCAGTTCTTC	CASSLSGGAVYNEQFF
14	-	TRBJ2-2	-	TRBV5-1	TGCGCCAGCACCCAGGCGGGTTCCGGCGGGGAGCTGTTTTTT	CASTQAGSGGELFF
15	TRBD1	TRBJ1-1	-	TRBV7-3	TGTGCCAGCAGCTTAACCTCGACAGGGGGCACTGAAGCTTTCTTT	CASSLTSTGGTEAFF
12	-	TRBJ1-2	-	TRBV29-1	TGCAGCGTTCGACAGTCCAACTATGGCTACACCTTC	CSVRQSNYGYTF
16	-	TRBJ1-2	-	TRBV5-6	TGTGCCAGCAGCCCCGCGTTCCTAATTAGGGGCTATGGCTACACCTTC	CASSPAFLIRGYGYTF
14	TRBD1	TRBJ2-5	-	TRBV7-2	TGTGCCAGCAGCTTATCAGGGGGCAGGGAGACCCAGTACTTC	CASSLSGGRETQYF
14	-	TRBJ1-5	once	TRBV2	TGTGCCAGCAACCAAAACAGCGGCAATCAGCCCCAGCATTTT	CASNQNSGNQPQHF
14	-	TRBJ1-1	-	TRBV3-1/TRBV3-2	TGTGCCAGCAGCCTGACCCGCGGGAACACTGAAGCTTTCTTT	CASSLTRGNTEAFF
11	-	TRBJ2-7	-	TRBV3-1/TRBV3-2	TGTGCCAGCAGCCAACGCAACGAGCAGTACTTC	CASSQRNEQYF
17	-	TRBJ1-5	-	TRBV19	TGTGCCAGTAAGGAGAGACAGAACATTAATAGCAATCAGCCCCAGCATTTT	CASKERQNINSNQPQHF
15	-	TRBJ2-3	-	TRBV2	TGTGCCAGCAGTGACGGGGGTGCCACGACAGATACGCAGTATTTT	CASSDGGATTDTQYF
14	-	TRBJ2-7	-	TRBV5-1	TGCGCCAGCAGCTTGGCAGCCCCCTCCTACGAGCAGTACTTC	CASSLAAPSYEQYF
13	-	TRBJ1-2	-	TRBV6-5	TGTGCCAGCACTACACCAGGTCTCCGTGGCTACACCTTC	CASTTPGLRGYTF
16	TRBD1	TRBJ1-6	-	TRBV6-6	TGTGCCAGCAGTCCACAAAAGGCAGGGGGGGGTTCACCCCTCCACTTT	CASSPQKAGGGSPLHF
13	-	TRBJ1-1	-	TRBV2	TGTGCCAGCAGTGTAGATGTGGGAATGGAAGCTTTCTTT	CASSVDVGMEAFF
14	-	TRBJ1-1	-	TRBV27	TGTGCCAGCAGTTCCTACACAGGGAACACTGAAGCTTTCTTT	CASSSYTGNTEAFF
18	-	TRBJ2-2	-	TRBV5-4	TGTGCCAGCAGCTTCGACCTTGTGCGGGCAAGCGGGTCCGGGGAGCTGTTTTTT	CASSFDLVRASGSGELFF
12	-	TRBJ1-1	-	TRBV14	TGTGCCAGCAGCCAACTGACCACTGAAGCTTTCTTT	CASSQLTTEAFF
12	-	TRBJ1-2	few	TRBV7-2	TGTGCCAACGGCAGAGAGGGGCAAGGCTACACCTTC	CANGREGQGYTF
15	TRBD2	TRBJ2-5	-	TRBV5-4	TGTGCCAGCAGCAAAGCGGGGGTTCCACAAGAGACCCAGTACTTC	CASSKAGVPQETQYF
14	TRBD1	TRBJ1-4	-	TRBV4-1	TGCGCCAGCAGACCCGGGACAGAACGTGAAAAACTGTTTTTT	CASRPGTEREKLFF
14	-	TRBJ1-1	-	TRBV2	TGTGCCTCTCAGCCCCCTTCGGGTCACGGTGAAGCTTTCTTT	CASQPPSGHGEAFF
13	-	TRBJ1-1	-	TRBV5-8	TGTGCCAGCAGCTCCCTTGTGAACACTGAAGCTTTCTTT	CASSSLVNTEAFF
14	-	TRBJ2-5	-	TRBV5-1	TGCGCCAGCAGCTCGCCCGGGAGCAAAGAGACCCAGTACTTC	CASSSPGSKETQYF
15	-	TRBJ1-2	-	TRBV5-1	TGCGCCAGCAGGGGGGGCGACAGAACTAACTATGGCTACACCTTC	CASRGGDRTNYGYTF
15	TRBD2	TRBJ2-7	once	TRBV11-3	TGTGCCAGCAGCTCAACGACTAGCGGGGGGTACGAGCAGTACTTC	CASSSTTSGGYEQYF
16	TRBD2	TRBJ2-1	-	TRBV27	TGTGCCAGCAGTCCCTCCTCCAGGGAGGGCTACAATGAGCAGTTCTTC	CASSPSSREGYNEQFF